These 13 T cell receptor beta chains share one sample of origin, sequenced in a study of blood T cell repertoires in COVID-19. Assay used: immunoSEQ multiplex PCR; TCRdb lists only in-frame clones, some missing. Of under 200,000 clones in the sample, approximately 87% are singletons; the top ten hold around 4%. The material sequenced was peripheral blood. The receptors were gathered from a woman in her 70s with acute or convalescent COVID-19.

This chain connects TRBV19 to TRBJ1-1; 9 bases agree with TRBD1. Looked up from germline, CDR1 is LNHDA and CDR2 is SQIVND (reference sequence). Unmatched junction bases numbered 10, after V lost 3 bases and J lost 5 bases. The length of the CDR3 is 16 residues. CDR3 in amino acids: CASSIAAGQGRTEAFF. CDR3 coding DNA: TGTGCCAGTAGTATTGCCGCGGGACAGGGTAGAACTGAAGCTTTCTTT.

The rearrangement links TRBV29-1 to TRBJ1-2, with TRBD1 matching 7 bases. CDR3 length: 15 amino acids. Germline CDR1 reads SQVTM; CDR2 reads ANQGSEA. The J segment lost 2 bases and the V segment lost 3 bases, leaving 9 bases of the junction unmatched. The CDR3 nucleotides are TGCAGCGTTGAGGGAAGGTCAGGGGGGAACTATGGCTACACCTTC. As protein: CSVEGRSGGNYGYTF.

The chain is built from TRBV3-1 (or the pseudogene TRBV3-2) and TRBJ1-1; D gene unclear. The CDR3 has 14 residues. Germline V gives CDR1 LGHDT, CDR2 YNNKEL (reference sequence). V shed 4 bases and J shed 0 bases, with 9 bases lying between them. CDR3 DNA sequence: TGTGCCAGCAGCCCTAGGAGGATGAACACTGAAGCTTTCTTT. Translating it yields CASSPRRMNTEAFF.

The chain employs TRBV5-1 and TRBJ2-6; D may be TRBD2 (6 bases). V was clipped by 0 bases and J by 2 bases, with 6 bases between them. This CDR3 contains 15 residues. The germline CDR1 and CDR2 sequences are SGHRS and YFSETQ. CDR3 nucleotide sequence: TGCGCCAGCAGCTTGGCGGGGGCTGGGGCCAACGTCCTGACTTTC. Its protein product is CASSLAGAGANVLTF.

The chain is built from TRBV5-6 and TRBJ1-1; no firm D call. Germline V lookup: CDR1 SGHDT, CDR2 YYEEEE. The V end lost 0 bases, the J end lost 4 bases, and 7 bases lay between the germline ends. The CDR3 covers 13 residues. The CDR3 here is CASSLVAPTEAFF. In DNA form, the CDR3 reads TGTGCCAGCAGCTTGGTTGCGCCCACTGAAGCTTTCTTT.

In this sample, this clone turned up once. DNA for the CDR3: TGTGCCAGCAGCTCGTTGGTTTGGACAGGGGCAACAGATACGCAGTATTTT. Translating gives CASSSLVWTGATDTQYF. The V gene is TRBV5-6, the J gene TRBJ2-3; 9 bases are a match to TRBD1. The V and J ends lost 3 bases and 3 bases, in that order; junction bases with no gene match: 11. This CDR3 region has 17 residues. The germline V gene encodes CDR1 SGHDT and CDR2 YYEEEE. The whole variable domain, remainder taken from reference TRBV5-6 and TRBJ2-3, is DAGVTQSPTHLIKTRGQQVTLRCSPKSGHDTVSWYQQALGQGPQFIFQYYEEEERQRGNFPDRFSGHQFPNYSSELNVNALLLGDSALYLCASSSLVWTGATDTQYFGPGTRLTVL.

CDR3: CASSQDRRSTIYF. The CDR3 DNA follows: TGCGCCAGCAGCCAAGATCGTAGGAGCACCATATATTTT. The chain combines TRBV4-3 with TRBJ1-3; unclear D gene. The CDR3 has 13 amino acids. V lost 0 bases and J 9 bases, leaving 9 bases between the germline ends. CDR1 is LGHNA, CDR2 YSLEER, per germline.

The V gene is TRBV19, the J gene TRBJ1-1, with D hard to call. This CDR3 is built from 13 residues. V dropped 4 bases and J dropped 1 base, with 7 bases sitting between them. Germline CDR1 reads LNHDA; CDR2 reads SQIVND (reference sequence). The CDR3: CASSRERNTEAFF. The CDR3 DNA reads TGTGCCAGTAGTAGGGAGAGGAACACTGAAGCTTTCTTT. Complete variable domain (other parts from reference TRBV19 and TRBJ1-1): DGGITQSPKYLFRKEGQNVTLSCEQNLNHDAMYWYRQDPGQGLRLIYYSQIVNDFQKGDIAEGYSVSREKKESFPLTVTSAQKNPTAFYLCASSRERNTEAFFGQGTRLTVV.

The chain is built from TRBV19 and TRBJ2-3, with 11 bases aligning to TRBD1. The trim removed 6 bases at V and 3 bases at J, leaving 8 bases unmatched. In germline, CDR1 is LNHDA, CDR2 SQIVND (reference sequence). The CDR3 is 16 amino acids. The CDR3 here is CASSLGGQGVTDTQYF. CDR3 nucleotides: TGTGCCAGTAGCCTCGGGGGACAGGGGGTAACAGATACGCAGTATTTT. Full variable domain (remainder filled in from reference TRBV19 and TRBJ2-3): DGGITQSPKYLFRKEGQNVTLSCEQNLNHDAMYWYRQDPGQGLRLIYYSQIVNDFQKGDIAEGYSVSREKKESFPLTVTSAQKNPTAFYLCASSLGGQGVTDTQYFGPGTRLTVL.

This chain uses TRBV7-2 with TRBJ1-6, with D hard to call. There are 15 residues in the CDR3. Trimming removed 2 bases from V and 6 bases from J, with 11 bases in between. Germline-derived CDR1 and CDR2 are SGHTA and FQGNSA. In DNA form, the CDR3 reads TGTGCCAGCAGCTTAACGCAGGCCCTTAATTCACCCCTCCACTTT. This gives the protein CASSLTQALNSPLHF. The complete variable domain, with remaining parts taken from reference TRBV7-2 and TRBJ1-6, reads GAGVSQSPSNKVTEKGKDVELRCDPISGHTALYWYRQSLGQGLEFLIYFQGNSAPDKSGLPSDRFSAERTGGSVSTLTIQRTQQEDSAVYLCASSLTQALNSPLHFGNGTRLTVT.

The genes are TRBV5-1 and TRBJ2-5, with 10 bases matching TRBD1. The CDR3 contains 16 residues. With V trimmed by 6 bases and J by 2 bases, 10 bases remained unmatched. Germline values: CDR1 SGHRS, CDR2 YFSETQ. This CDR3 reads CASTRRPGQGQETQYF. The CDR3 DNA reads as TGCGCCAGCACCCGACGGCCGGGACAGGGGCAAGAGACCCAGTACTTC.

V gene TRBV28 combines with J gene TRBJ1-2, with 9 bases matching TRBD1. From germline, CDR1 is MDHEN and CDR2 SYDVKM. The CDR3 is 16 residues long. Trimming removed 8 bases from V and 4 bases from J; junction bases left unmatched: 14. The CDR3 region is CASDDGTGGLVYGYTF. For the CDR3, the DNA is TGTGCCAGCGACGACGGAACAGGGGGCTTAGTCTATGGCTACACCTTC.

This sequence joins TRBV6-6 and TRBJ1-4; TRBD1 matches at 8 bases. Germline loops: CDR1 MNHNY, CDR2 SVGAGI (reference sequence). The trim removed 10 bases at V and 6 bases at J, leaving 16 bases unmatched. The CDR3 sequence is 16 residues long. CDR3 loop: CATKAFQGAVDEKLFF. The DNA of the CDR3 is TGTGCCACCAAGGCGTTCCAGGGGGCAGTTGATGAAAAACTGTTTTTT.